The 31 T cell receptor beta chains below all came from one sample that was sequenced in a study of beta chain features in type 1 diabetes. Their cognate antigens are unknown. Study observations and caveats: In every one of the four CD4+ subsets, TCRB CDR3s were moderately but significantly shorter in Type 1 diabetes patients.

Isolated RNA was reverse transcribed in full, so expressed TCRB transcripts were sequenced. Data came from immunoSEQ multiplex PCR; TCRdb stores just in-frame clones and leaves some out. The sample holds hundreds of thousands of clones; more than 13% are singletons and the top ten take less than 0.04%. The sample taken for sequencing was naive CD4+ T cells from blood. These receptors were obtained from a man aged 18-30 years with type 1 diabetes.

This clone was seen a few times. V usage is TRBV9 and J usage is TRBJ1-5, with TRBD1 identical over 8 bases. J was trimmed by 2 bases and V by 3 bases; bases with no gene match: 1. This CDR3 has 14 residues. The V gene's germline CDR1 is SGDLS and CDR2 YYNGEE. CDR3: CASSEQGGNQPQHF. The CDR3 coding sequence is TGTGCCAGCAGCGAACAGGGGGGCAATCAGCCCCAGCATTTT.

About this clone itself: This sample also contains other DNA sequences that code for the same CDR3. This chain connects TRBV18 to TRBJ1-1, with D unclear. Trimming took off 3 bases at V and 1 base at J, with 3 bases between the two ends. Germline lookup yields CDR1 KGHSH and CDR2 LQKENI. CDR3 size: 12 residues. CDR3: CASSPENTEAFF. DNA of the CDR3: TGTGCCAGCTCACCGGAGAACACTGAAGCTTTCTTT.

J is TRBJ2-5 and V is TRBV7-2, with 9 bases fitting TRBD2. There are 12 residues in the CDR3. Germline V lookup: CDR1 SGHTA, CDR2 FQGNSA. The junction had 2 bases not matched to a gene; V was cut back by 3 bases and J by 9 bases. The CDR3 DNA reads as TGTGCCAGCAGCTTGGAGCGGGGGGCCCAGTACTTC. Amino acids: CASSLERGAQYF.

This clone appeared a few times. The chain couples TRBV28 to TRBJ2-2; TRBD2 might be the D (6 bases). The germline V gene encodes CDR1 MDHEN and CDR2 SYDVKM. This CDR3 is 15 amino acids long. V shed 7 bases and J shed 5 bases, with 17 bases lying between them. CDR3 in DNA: TGTGCCAGCACCCAAGTCGGGGGAAGGACCGGGGAGCTGTTTTTT. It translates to CASTQVGGRTGELFF. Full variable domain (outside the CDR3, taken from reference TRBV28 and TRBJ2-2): DVKVTQSSRYLVKRTGEKVFLECVQDMDHENMFWYRQDPGLGLRLIYFSYDVKMKEKGDIPEGYSVSREKKERFSLILESASTNQTSMYLCASTQVGGRTGELFFGEGSRLTVL.

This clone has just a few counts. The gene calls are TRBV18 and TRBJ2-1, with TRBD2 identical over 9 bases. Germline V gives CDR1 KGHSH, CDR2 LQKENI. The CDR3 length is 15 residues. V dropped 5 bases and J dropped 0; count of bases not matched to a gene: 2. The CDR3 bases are TGTGCCAGCTCAGATAGCGGGAGCTCCTACAATGAGCAGTTCTTC. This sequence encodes CASSDSGSSYNEQFF.

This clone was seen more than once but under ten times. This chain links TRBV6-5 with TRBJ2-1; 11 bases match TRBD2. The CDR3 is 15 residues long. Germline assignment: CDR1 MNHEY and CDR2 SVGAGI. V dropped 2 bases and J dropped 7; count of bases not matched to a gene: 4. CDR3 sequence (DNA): TGTGCCAGCAGTTACCTAGCGGGAGGAGGGAATGAGCAGTTCTTC. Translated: CASSYLAGGGNEQFF.

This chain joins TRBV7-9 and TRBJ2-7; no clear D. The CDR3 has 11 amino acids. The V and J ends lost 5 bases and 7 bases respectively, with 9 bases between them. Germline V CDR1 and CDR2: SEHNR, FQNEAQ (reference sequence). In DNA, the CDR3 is TGTGCCAGCAGCCCCGTGTGGGAGCAGTACTTC. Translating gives CASSPVWEQYF.

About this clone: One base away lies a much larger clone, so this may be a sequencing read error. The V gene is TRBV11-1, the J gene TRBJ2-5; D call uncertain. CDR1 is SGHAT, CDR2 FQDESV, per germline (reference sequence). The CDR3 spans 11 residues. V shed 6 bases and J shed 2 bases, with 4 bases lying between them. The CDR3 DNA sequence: TGTGCCAGCAGACTTCAAGAGACCCAGTACTTC. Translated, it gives CASRLQETQYF.

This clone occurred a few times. The CDR3 protein is CASRRQGADEKLFF. In DNA, the CDR3 is TGCGCCAGCAGACGACAGGGGGCAGATGAAAAACTGTTTTTT. The chain links TRBV5-1 to TRBJ1-4; TRBD1 matches at 10 bases. CDR1 is SGHRS, CDR2 YFSETQ, per germline. This CDR3 is built from 14 residues. Losses at the gene ends were 5 bases for V and 6 bases for J; bases not matched to a gene: 4.

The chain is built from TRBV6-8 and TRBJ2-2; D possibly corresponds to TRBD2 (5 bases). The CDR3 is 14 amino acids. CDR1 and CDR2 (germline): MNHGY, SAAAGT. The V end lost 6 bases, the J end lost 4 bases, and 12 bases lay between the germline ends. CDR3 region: CASREETFTGELFF. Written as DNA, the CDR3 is TGTGCCAGCAGGGAGGAAACCTTCACCGGGGAGCTGTTTTTT.

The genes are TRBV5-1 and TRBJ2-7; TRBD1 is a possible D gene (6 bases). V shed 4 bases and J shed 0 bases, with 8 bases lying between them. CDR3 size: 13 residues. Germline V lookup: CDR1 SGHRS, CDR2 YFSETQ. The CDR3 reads CASSATGSYEQYF. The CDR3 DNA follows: TGCGCCAGCAGCGCGACAGGCTCCTACGAGCAGTACTTC.

CDR3 DNA: TGCGCCAGCAGCCATCCACAGGCCGGGGGTATTGCAGATACGCAGTATTTT. Translation: CASSHPQAGGIADTQYF. The gene calls are TRBV4-1 and TRBJ2-3; D possibly corresponds to TRBD2 (6 bases). This CDR3 region has 17 residues. Trimming removed 3 bases at V and 4 bases at J, with 20 bases between. Germline lookup yields CDR1 MGHRA and CDR2 YSYEKL.

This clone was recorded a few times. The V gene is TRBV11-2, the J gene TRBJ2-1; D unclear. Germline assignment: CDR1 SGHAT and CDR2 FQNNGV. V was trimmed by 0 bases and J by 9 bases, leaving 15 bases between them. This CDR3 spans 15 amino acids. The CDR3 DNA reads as TGTGCCAGCAGCTTAGAAACGCTGGGGTTGTTTGAGCAGTTCTTC. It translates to CASSLETLGLFEQFF.

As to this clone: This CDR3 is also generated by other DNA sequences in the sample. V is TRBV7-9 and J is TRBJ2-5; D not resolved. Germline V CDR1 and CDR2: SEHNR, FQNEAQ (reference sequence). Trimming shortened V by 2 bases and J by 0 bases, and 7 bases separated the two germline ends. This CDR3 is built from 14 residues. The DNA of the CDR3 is TGTGCCAGCAGCTTAACTGGGAACCAAGAGACCCAGTACTTC. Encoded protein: CASSLTGNQETQYF.

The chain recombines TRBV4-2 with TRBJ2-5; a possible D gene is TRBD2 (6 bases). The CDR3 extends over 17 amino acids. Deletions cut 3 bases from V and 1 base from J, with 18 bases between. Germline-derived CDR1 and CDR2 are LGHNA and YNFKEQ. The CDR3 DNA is TGTGCCAGCAGCCAGACGATGGACTACTTATCCCAAGAGACCCAGTACTTC. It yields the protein CASSQTMDYLSQETQYF.

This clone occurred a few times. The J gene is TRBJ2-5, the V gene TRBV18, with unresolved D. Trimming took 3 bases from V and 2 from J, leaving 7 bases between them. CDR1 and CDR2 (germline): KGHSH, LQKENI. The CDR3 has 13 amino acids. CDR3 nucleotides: TGTGCCAGCTCACCCTACAGTCAAGAGACCCAGTACTTC. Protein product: CASSPYSQETQYF.

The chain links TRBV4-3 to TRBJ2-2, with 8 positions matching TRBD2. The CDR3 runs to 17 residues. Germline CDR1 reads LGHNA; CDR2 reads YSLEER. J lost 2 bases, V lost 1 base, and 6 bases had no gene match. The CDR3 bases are TGCGCCAGCAGCCAAGTTAGCGGGGTGTCTAACACCGGGGAGCTGTTTTTT. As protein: CASSQVSGVSNTGELFF.

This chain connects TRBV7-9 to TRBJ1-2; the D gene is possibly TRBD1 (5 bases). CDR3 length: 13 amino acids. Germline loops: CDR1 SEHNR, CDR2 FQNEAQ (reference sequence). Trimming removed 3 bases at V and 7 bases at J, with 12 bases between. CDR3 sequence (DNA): TGTGCCAGCAGCTTTTGGGGCCGGAGTGGCTACACCTTC. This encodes CASSFWGRSGYTF.

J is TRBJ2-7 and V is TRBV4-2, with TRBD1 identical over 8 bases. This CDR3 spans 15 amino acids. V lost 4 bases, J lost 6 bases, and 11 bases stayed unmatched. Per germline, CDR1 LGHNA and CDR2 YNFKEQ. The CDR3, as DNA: TGTGCCAGCAGCCTCCAGACAGGGGCGTTACGCGAGCAGTACTTC. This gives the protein CASSLQTGALREQYF.

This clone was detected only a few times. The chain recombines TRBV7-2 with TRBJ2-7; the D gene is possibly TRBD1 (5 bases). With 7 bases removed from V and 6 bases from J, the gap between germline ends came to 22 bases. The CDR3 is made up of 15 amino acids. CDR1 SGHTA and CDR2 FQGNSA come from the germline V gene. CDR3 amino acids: CASTLGGNGQSEQYF. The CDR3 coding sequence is TGTGCCAGCACCCTGGGCGGTAATGGACAAAGCGAGCAGTACTTC.

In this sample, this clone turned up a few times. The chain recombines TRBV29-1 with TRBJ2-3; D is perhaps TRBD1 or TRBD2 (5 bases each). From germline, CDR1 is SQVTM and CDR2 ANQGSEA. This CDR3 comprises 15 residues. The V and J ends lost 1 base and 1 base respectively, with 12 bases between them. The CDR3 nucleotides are TGCAGCGTTGAAGTGTCCGGGGCTGGCACAGATACGCAGTATTTT. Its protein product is CSVEVSGAGTDTQYF.

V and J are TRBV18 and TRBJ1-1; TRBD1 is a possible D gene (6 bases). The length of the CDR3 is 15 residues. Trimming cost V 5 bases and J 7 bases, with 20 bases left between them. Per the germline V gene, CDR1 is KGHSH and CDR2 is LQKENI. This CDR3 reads CASSGPGQTGYEAFF. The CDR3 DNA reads TGTGCCAGCTCAGGTCCGGGACAAACAGGGTATGAAGCTTTCTTT.

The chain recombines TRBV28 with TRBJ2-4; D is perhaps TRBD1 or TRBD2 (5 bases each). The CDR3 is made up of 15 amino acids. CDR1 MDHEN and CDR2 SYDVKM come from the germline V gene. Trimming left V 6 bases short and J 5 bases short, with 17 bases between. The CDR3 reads CASSPHGAGQNIQYF. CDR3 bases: TGTGCCAGCAGCCCGCACGGGGCCGGTCAAAACATTCAGTACTTC.

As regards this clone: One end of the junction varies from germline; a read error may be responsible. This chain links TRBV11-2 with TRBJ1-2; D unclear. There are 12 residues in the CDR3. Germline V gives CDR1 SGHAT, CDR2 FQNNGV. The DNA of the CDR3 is TGTGCCAGCGGCTTTCAATTTTCAGACGTCTCCTTC. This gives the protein CASGFQFSDVSF.

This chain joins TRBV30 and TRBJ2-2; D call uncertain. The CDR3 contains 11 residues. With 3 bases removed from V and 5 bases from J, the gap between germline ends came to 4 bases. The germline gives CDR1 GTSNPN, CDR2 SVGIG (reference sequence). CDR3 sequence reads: CAWRVTGELFF. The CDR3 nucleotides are TGTGCCTGGAGAGTTACCGGGGAGCTGTTTTTT.

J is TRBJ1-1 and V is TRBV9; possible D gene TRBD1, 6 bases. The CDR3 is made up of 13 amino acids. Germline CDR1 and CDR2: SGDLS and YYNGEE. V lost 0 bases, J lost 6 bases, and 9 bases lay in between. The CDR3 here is CASSVEGGAEAFF. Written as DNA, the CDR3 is TGTGCCAGCAGCGTAGAGGGGGGCGCTGAAGCTTTCTTT.

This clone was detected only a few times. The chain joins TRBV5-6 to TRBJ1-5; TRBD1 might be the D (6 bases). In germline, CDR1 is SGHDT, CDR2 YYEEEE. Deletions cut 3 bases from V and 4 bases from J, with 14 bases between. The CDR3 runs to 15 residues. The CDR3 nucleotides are TGTGCCAGCAGCTCTGCTAGGGGGAGTAATCAGCCCCAGCATTTT. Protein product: CASSSARGSNQPQHF.

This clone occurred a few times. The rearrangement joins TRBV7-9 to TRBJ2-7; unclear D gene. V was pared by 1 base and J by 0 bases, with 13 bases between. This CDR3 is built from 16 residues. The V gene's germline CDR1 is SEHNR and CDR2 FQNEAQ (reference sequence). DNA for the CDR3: TGTGCCAGCAGCTTAGAACTTGGACCCAACTCCTACGAGCAGTACTTC. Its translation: CASSLELGPNSYEQYF.

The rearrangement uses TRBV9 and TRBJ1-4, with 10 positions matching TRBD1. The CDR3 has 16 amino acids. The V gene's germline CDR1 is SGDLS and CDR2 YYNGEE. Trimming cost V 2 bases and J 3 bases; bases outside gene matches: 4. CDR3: CASSVTGGPSNEKLFF. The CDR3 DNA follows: TGTGCCAGCAGCGTGACAGGGGGCCCTTCTAATGAAAAACTGTTTTTT.

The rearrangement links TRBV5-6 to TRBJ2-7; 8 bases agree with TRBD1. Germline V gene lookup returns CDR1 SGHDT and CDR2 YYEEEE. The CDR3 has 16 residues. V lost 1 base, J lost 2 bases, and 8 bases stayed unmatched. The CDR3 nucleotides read TGTGCCAGCAGCTTGCTAGGACAGGGCAGTCCCTACGAGCAGTACTTC. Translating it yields CASSLLGQGSPYEQYF.

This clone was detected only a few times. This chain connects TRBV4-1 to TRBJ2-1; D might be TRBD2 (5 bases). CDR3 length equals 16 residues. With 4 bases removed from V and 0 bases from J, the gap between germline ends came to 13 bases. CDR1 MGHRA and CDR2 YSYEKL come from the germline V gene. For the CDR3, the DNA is TGCGCCAGCAGCCCATTCGGGGAAAGCTCCTACAATGAGCAGTTCTTC. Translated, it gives CASSPFGESSYNEQFF.